This is a list of T cell receptor beta chains from one sample in a study of OX40 agonist ivuxolimab in advanced cancers. Profiled with immunoSEQ multiplex PCR; TCRdb holds only in-frame clones, not every one. The data contain approximately 17,000 clones, about 71% of them singletons. The sample in question was CD4+ or CD8+ T cells sorted from blood, obtained in a trial of the OX40 agonist ivuxolimab. These receptors originate from an adult with an advanced solid tumor such as melanoma, head and neck, liver or kidney cancer. CDR3s include the opening cysteine and the closing phenylalanine or tryptophan. A D gene is named only where the DNA matches it firmly. Some rows mark clone size as missing; the rest say once, few, many or name a class of expanded clone.

j_gene	v_gene	abundance	d_gene	CDR3nt	CDR3aa
TRBJ2-7	TRBV6-5	NA	TRBD1	TGTGCCAGCAGTTACCCGGACAGGGGCGAGCAGTACTTC	CASSYPDRGEQYF
TRBJ2-7	TRBV9	NA	NA	TGTGCCAGCAGCGTAGCTGACGGTCCCTACGAGCAGTACTTC	CASSVADGPYEQYF
TRBJ2-7	TRBV7-9	medium-sized	NA	TGTGCCAGCAGCAAAATGGACAGCTACTACGAGCAGTACTTC	CASSKMDSYYEQYF
TRBJ2-3	TRBV10-1	NA	NA	TGCGCCAGCAGTGATGAAGGGGTCCCAGATACGCAGTATTTT	CASSDEGVPDTQYF
TRBJ2-2	TRBV2	NA	NA	TGTGCCAGCAGTGAGAGGAACACCGGGGAGCTGTTTTTT	CASSERNTGELFF
TRBJ1-1	TRBV14	NA	NA	TGTGCCAGCAGCCAAGTCGTGGACACTGAAGCTTTCTTT	CASSQVVDTEAFF
TRBJ1-1	TRBV7-9	NA	NA	TGTGCCAGCAGCTTAACGGATAACACTGAAGCTTTCTTT	CASSLTDNTEAFF
TRBJ2-5	TRBV28	NA	TRBD1	TGTGCCAGCAGGCCGGGACAGCAAGAGACCCAGTACTTC	CASRPGQQETQYF
TRBJ2-1	TRBV7-8	NA	TRBD2	TGTGCCAGCAGCTTGCCCCTAGCGGGACGCTCCTACAATGAGCAGTTCTTC	CASSLPLAGRSYNEQFF
TRBJ1-6	TRBV7-8	NA	TRBD1	TGTGCCAGCAGCTTAGGACAGGGGTTAGCATCACCCCTCCACTTT	CASSLGQGLASPLHF
TRBJ1-1	TRBV27	NA	NA	TGTGCCAGCAGTTTGTCCATGGGATCGAACACTGAAGCTTTCTTT	CASSLSMGSNTEAFF
TRBJ2-1	TRBV7-9	medium-sized	TRBD2	TGTGCCAGCAGCCCCCAGACTAGCGGCCTTAACAATGAGCAGTTCTTC	CASSPQTSGLNNEQFF
TRBJ2-7	TRBV27	NA	NA	TGTGCCAGCAGTTTAAGCAGGTCCGGGGACGAGCAGTACTTC	CASSLSRSGDEQYF
TRBJ2-2	TRBV5-4	NA	NA	TGTGCCAGCAGCTTGGAACTCCCAGCCGCCTGGGGTACCGGGGAGCTGTTTTTT	CASSLELPAAWGTGELFF
TRBJ2-1	TRBV9	once	NA	TGTGCCAGCTCTCCGACAGTCACCCTTAGCTCCTACAATGAGCAGTTCTTC	CASSPTVTLSSYNEQFF
TRBJ1-1	TRBV28	NA	TRBD1	TGTGCCACCGGACAGGGAGGATCCGGGACTGAAGCTTTCTTT	CATGQGGSGTEAFF
TRBJ1-5	TRBV7-9	medium-sized	NA	TGTGCCAGCAGCTTAAAAGGGGAGGGAGGGCAGCCCCAGCATTTT	CASSLKGEGGQPQHF
TRBJ2-3	TRBV27	NA	NA	TGTGCCACGATAGGGGTCGCAGATACGCAGTATTTT	CATIGVADTQYF
TRBJ1-1	TRBV28	NA	NA	TGTGCCAGCAGTTTCAGGGGAACTGAAGCTTTCTTT	CASSFRGTEAFF
TRBJ1-1	TRBV27	NA	NA	TGTGCCAGCGGGGCCTTCGATCGGGGTGAAGCTTTCTTT	CASGAFDRGEAFF
TRBJ2-5	TRBV4-1	NA	TRBD1	TGCGCCAGCAGCCTCGGGACAGGGGGCCAAGAGACCCAGTACTTC	CASSLGTGGQETQYF
TRBJ1-1	TRBV10-2	NA	NA	TGCGCCAGCAGGAGCGACTGGGGCATCACTGAAGCTTTCTTT	CASRSDWGITEAFF
TRBJ2-7	TRBV19	NA	NA	TGTGCCAGTAGTTTCGGCGGAAGCTCCTACGAGCAGTACTTC	CASSFGGSSYEQYF
TRBJ2-7	TRBV18	NA	TRBD2	TGTGCCAGCTCACCCCAGGGACTAGCGGGAGGGCCACCCTCTCATGAGCAGTACTTC	CASSPQGLAGGPPSHEQYF
TRBJ2-7	TRBV27	few	NA	TGTGCCAGCAGTTTATCCCCAGCGTTGAGCTCCTACGAGCAGTACTTC	CASSLSPALSSYEQYF
TRBJ1-2	TRBV5-6	NA	NA	TGTGCCAGCAGCTTGGACGGGTATGGCTACACCTTC	CASSLDGYGYTF
TRBJ2-7	TRBV5-6	NA	NA	TGTGCCAGCAGCTTACAGGGCCCCTACGAGCAGTACTTC	CASSLQGPYEQYF
TRBJ2-3	TRBV9	NA	NA	TGTGCCAGCAGCGCGGTATGGGACCTTAAAACGCAGTATTTT	CASSAVWDLKTQYF
TRBJ1-2	TRBV18	NA	NA	TGTGCCAGCTCACCACAAGGCGACGGGAGCTACGGCTACACCTTC	CASSPQGDGSYGYTF
TRBJ2-5	TRBV2	NA	NA	TGTGCCAGCAGTGTTAACAGTCAAGAGACCCAGTACTTC	CASSVNSQETQYF
TRBJ1-3	TRBV11-2	once	NA	TGTGCCAGCAGCTTACCCACCTCTGGAAACACCATATATTTT	CASSLPTSGNTIYF
TRBJ1-2	TRBV29-1	NA	NA	TGCAGCGTTGATACGACGGATAACTATGGCTACACCTTC	CSVDTTDNYGYTF
TRBJ2-7	TRBV27	NA	TRBD1	TGTGCCAGCAGTTTGCGGGACAGGGGTTTCTACGAGCAGTACTTC	CASSLRDRGFYEQYF
TRBJ2-1	TRBV13	NA	TRBD2	TGTGCCAGCAGGACGACTAGCAGAGCCTACAATGAGCAGTTCTTC	CASRTTSRAYNEQFF
TRBJ2-3	TRBV10-3	medium-sized	TRBD1	TGTGCCATCAGGGACAGGGGGAGGACAGATACGCAGTATTTT	CAIRDRGRTDTQYF
TRBJ2-7	TRBV27	once	NA	TGTGCCAGCAGTTGGGGGGTAGACAGGTACGAGCAGTACTTC	CASSWGVDRYEQYF
TRBJ2-2	TRBV25-1	NA	NA	TGTGCCAGCGATGGGGGAACGGCGGACACCGGGGAGCTGTTTTTT	CASDGGTADTGELFF
TRBJ2-3	TRBV6-5	NA	TRBD2	TGTGCCAGCAGTTACTCGGTCGAACTAGCGGTAGATACGCAGTATTTT	CASSYSVELAVDTQYF